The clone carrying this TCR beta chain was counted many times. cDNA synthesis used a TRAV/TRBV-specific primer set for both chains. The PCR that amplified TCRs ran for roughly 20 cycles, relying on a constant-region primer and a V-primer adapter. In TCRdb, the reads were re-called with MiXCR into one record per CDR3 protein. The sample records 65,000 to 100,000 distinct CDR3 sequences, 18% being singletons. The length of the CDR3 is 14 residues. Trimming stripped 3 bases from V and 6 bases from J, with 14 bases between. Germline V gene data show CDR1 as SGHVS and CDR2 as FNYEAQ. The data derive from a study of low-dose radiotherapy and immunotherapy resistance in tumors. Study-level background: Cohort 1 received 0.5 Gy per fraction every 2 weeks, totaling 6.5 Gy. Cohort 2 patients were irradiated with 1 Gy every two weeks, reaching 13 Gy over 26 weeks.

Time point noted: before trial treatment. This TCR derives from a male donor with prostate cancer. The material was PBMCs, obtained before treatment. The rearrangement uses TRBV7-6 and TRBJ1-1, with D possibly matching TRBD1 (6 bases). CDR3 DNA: TGTGCCAGCAGCTTCCCGGGTGAGGGGGCTGAAGCTTTCTTT. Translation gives CASSFPGEGAEAFF.